The 20 T cell receptor beta chains presented below share a single source sample, sequenced in a study of PD-L1 blockade in urothelial cancer. As for time point: pretreatment peripheral blood. The repertoire was sequenced with immunoSEQ multiplex PCR; TCRdb's copy has only in-frame clones and lacks some. Here the sample spans 75,000 to 95,000 clones, over 80% being singletons. This specimen was PBMCs, taken around atezolizumab (anti-PD-L1) treatment. The receptors originated from a man aged 35 to 55 with urothelial cancer.

This clone occurred once. This chain connects TRBV29-1 to TRBJ2-3; D not certain. V lost 6 bases to trimming and J lost 6 bases, with 13 bases between them. The CDR3 contains 12 residues. Germline CDR1 and CDR2: SQVTM and ANQGSEA. The CDR3 DNA is TGCAGCGTCCCCGACTCAACGGATACGCAGTATTTT. This sequence encodes CSVPDSTDTQYF.

This clone was picked up one time. The chain employs TRBV28 and TRBJ2-4; 7 bases align to TRBD1. There are 17 residues in the CDR3. Germline lookup yields CDR1 MDHEN and CDR2 SYDVKM. With V trimmed by 6 bases and J by 2 bases, 13 bases remained unmatched. The CDR3 sequence: CASSRLGWDRTKNIQYF. The CDR3 coding sequence is TGTGCCAGCAGCCGTCTGGGTTGGGACAGAACCAAAAACATTCAGTACTTC.

The gene calls are TRBV19 and TRBJ2-1; 7 bases are a match to TRBD2. Trimming took 6 bases from V and 0 from J; bases not matched to a gene: 2. Germline lookup yields CDR1 LNHDA and CDR2 SQIVND (reference sequence). This CDR3 region has 14 residues. The CDR3 bases are TGTGCCAGTAGGGCTAGCGGCTCCTACAATGAGCAGTTCTTC. Protein product: CASRASGSYNEQFF.

The V gene is TRBV7-9, the J gene TRBJ1-2; no definite D call. This CDR3 is built from 14 residues. Germline values: CDR1 SEHNR, CDR2 FQNEAQ (reference sequence). With 2 bases removed from V and 8 bases from J, the gap between germline ends came to 15 bases. Written as DNA, the CDR3 is TGTGCCAGCAGCTTAATTGTTCCGGGTTTGGGCTACACCTTC. This translates into CASSLIVPGLGYTF.

This chain's CDR3 is CASSLVAGTSLNEQFF. The CDR3 DNA reads TGCGCCAGCAGCTTGGTCGCGGGGACTAGTCTCAATGAGCAGTTCTTC. The V gene is TRBV5-1, the J gene TRBJ2-1; 8 nucleotides line up with TRBD2. Trimming cost V 0 bases and J 6 bases; bases outside gene matches: 8. Germline V gives CDR1 SGHRS, CDR2 YFSETQ. CDR3 length equals 16 residues.

The rearrangement uses TRBV28 and TRBJ1-2; weak D call: TRBD1 (5 bases). In germline, CDR1 is MDHEN, CDR2 SYDVKM. CDR3 size: 13 residues. V gave up 3 bases and J gave up 9 bases, with 14 bases separating them. The CDR3 spells CASSLALGLSYTF. The CDR3 DNA reads TGTGCCAGCAGTTTGGCCCTGGGACTTAGCTACACCTTC.

This clone is a singleton in its sample. The chain uses TRBV5-4 and TRBJ2-7, with D unclear. Trimming removed 1 base at V and 6 bases at J, with 5 bases between. The CDR3 has 11 residues. Germline assignment: CDR1 SGHNT and CDR2 YYREEE (reference sequence). CDR3 DNA sequence: TGTGCCAGCAGCTTGAGCTTCGAGCAGTACTTC. Translation gives CASSLSFEQYF.

About this clone: The identical CDR3 is also encoded by other nucleotide sequences in the sample. The V gene is TRBV10-3, the J gene TRBJ2-3; 8 nucleotides match TRBD1. The CDR3 has 14 residues. Germline-derived CDR1 and CDR2 are ENHRY and SYGVKD. V lost 10 bases, J lost 2 bases, and 8 bases stayed unmatched. CDR3 protein: CATATGGPTDTQYF. The CDR3 region has the DNA TGTGCCACGGCTACAGGGGGACCCACAGATACGCAGTATTTT.

The J gene is TRBJ2-5, the V gene TRBV11-2, with TRBD2 matching 8 bases. The junction had 7 bases not matched to a gene; V was cut back by 5 bases and J by 5 bases. CDR1 is SGHAT and CDR2 is FQNNGV in the germline V gene. The CDR3 runs 14 residues. The CDR3 DNA follows: TGTGCCAGCAGCCAAGGAGCGGGGGTCGAGACCCAGTACTTC. Encoded protein: CASSQGAGVETQYF.

This chain joins TRBV18 and TRBJ2-5; TRBD2 matches 15 bases. The CDR3 is 16 residues long. Germline trimming cut 3 bases from V and 5 bases from J; bases unmatched to any gene: 4. Germline V gene sequence: CDR1 KGHSH, CDR2 LQKENI. The CDR3, as DNA: TGTGCCAGCTCACCCCAGGGACTAGCGGGAGGTGAGACCCAGTACTTC. Translating gives CASSPQGLAGGETQYF.

V and J are TRBV19 and TRBJ1-5, with D possibly TRBD1 on 5 matching bases. Trimming shortened V by 7 bases and J by 2 bases, and 21 bases separated the two germline ends. CDR1 and CDR2 (germline): LNHDA, SQIVND (reference sequence). The CDR3 length is 17 residues. CDR3 in amino acids: CASTLFGTTGGNQPQHF. The DNA of the CDR3 is TGTGCCAGTACCCTATTCGGGACTACCGGAGGCAATCAGCCCCAGCATTTT.

The chain couples TRBV5-4 to TRBJ1-1, with D possibly matching TRBD1 (6 bases). The germline gives CDR1 SGHNT, CDR2 YYREEE (reference sequence). V lost 5 bases and J lost 2, with 16 bases in between. The CDR3 is 15 residues long. As DNA, the CDR3 is TGTGCCAGCAGGCGTACAGGGACATCCAACACTGAAGCTTTCTTT. It codes for CASRRTGTSNTEAFF.

This clone was detected once. The chain uses TRBV7-9 and TRBJ1-3; 9 bases agree with TRBD1. CDR1 SEHNR and CDR2 FQNEAQ come from the germline V gene (reference sequence). J gave up 3 bases and V 11 bases, and 8 bases lay outside the gene matches. The CDR3 spans 14 residues. DNA for the CDR3: TGTGCCGCCGCACAGGGGGCGCGTGGAAACACCATATATTTT. As protein: CAAAQGARGNTIYF.

CDR3 bases: TGTGCCAGCAGCCCCGGGCCTACAGGGGGAGGCAATCAGCCCCAGCATTTT. This encodes CASSPGPTGGGNQPQHF. The chain couples TRBV27 to TRBJ1-5; TRBD1 matches 8 bases. Per germline, CDR1 MNHEY and CDR2 SMNVEV (reference sequence). Losses at the gene ends were 6 bases for V and 2 bases for J; bases not matched to a gene: 12. The CDR3 sequence is 17 residues long.

This chain links TRBV30 with TRBJ1-1; 7 nucleotides agree with TRBD1. V lost 5 bases and J lost 3; bases outside the gene matches: 9. Germline values: CDR1 GTSNPN, CDR2 SVGIG (reference sequence). The CDR3 is made up of 14 amino acids. CDR3 sequence reads: CAWVNQGEYTEAFF. DNA of the CDR3: TGTGCCTGGGTTAATCAGGGGGAATACACTGAAGCTTTCTTT.

This rearrangement joins TRBV5-1 to TRBJ2-5; 7 bases match TRBD2. After removal of 0 bases from V and 5 bases from J, the junction contained 4 bases not matched to a gene. Germline CDR1 and CDR2: SGHRS and YFSETQ. The CDR3 length is 14 residues. Here the CDR3 DNA reads TGCGCCAGCAGCTTGGAGGGAGGGCACGAGACCCAGTACTTC. The encoded protein is CASSLEGGHETQYF.

The chain recombines TRBV5-1 with TRBJ2-3, with 11 bases that match TRBD2. The V gene end was trimmed by 4 bases and the J gene end by 3 bases; junction bases not matched to a gene: 4. Germline V gives CDR1 SGHRS, CDR2 YFSETQ. This CDR3 has 15 residues. The CDR3 loop reads CASSTGLAVTDTQYF. The CDR3 bases are TGCGCCAGCAGCACGGGACTAGCGGTGACAGATACGCAGTATTTT. The full variable domain, completed using reference TRBV5-1 and TRBJ2-3, is KAGVTQTPRYLIKTRGQQVTLSCSPISGHRSVSWYQQTPGQGLQFLFEYFSETQRNKGNFPGRFSGRQFSNSRSEMNVSTLELGDSALYLCASSTGLAVTDTQYFGPGTRLTVL.

The rearrangement links TRBV29-1 to TRBJ1-5, with 9 bases fitting TRBD1. V was pared by 7 bases and J by 2 bases, with 0 bases of the junction left unmatched. From germline, CDR1 is SQVTM and CDR2 ANQGSEA. This CDR3 region has 12 residues. This CDR3 is CSGDRGNQPQHF. CDR3 coding DNA: TGCAGCGGGGACAGGGGCAATCAGCCCCAGCATTTT.

J is TRBJ1-1 and V is TRBV4-1, with D hard to call. Germline V gene data show CDR1 as MGHRA and CDR2 as YSYEKL. CDR3 length: 11 amino acids. The V end was cut by 3 bases, the J end by 5 bases, with 4 bases between. CDR3 in DNA: TGCGCCAGCAGCCAGAGGACTGAAGCTTTCTTT. It encodes CASSQRTEAFF.

This chain connects TRBV27 to TRBJ2-7; 9 bases agree with TRBD1. Germline assignment: CDR1 MNHEY and CDR2 SMNVEV (reference sequence). This CDR3 comprises 13 residues. V dropped 7 bases and J dropped 6; count of bases not matched to a gene: 7. The CDR3 is CASIDRGEAEQYF. As DNA, the CDR3 is TGTGCCAGCATAGACAGGGGGGAGGCCGAGCAGTACTTC.